These T cell receptor beta chains were read from a single sample in a study of cytomegalovirus exposure and HLA in healthy donors. Assay used: immunoSEQ multiplex PCR; TCRdb lists only in-frame clones, some missing. Of about 160,000 clones listed, about 81% were seen once; the top ten hold 1.5% to 2%. Sequenced: PBMCs. These TCRs come from a woman aged 18 to 35 in good health and CMV-seronegative. CDR3s include the opening cysteine and the closing phenylalanine or tryptophan. The order of the fields is J gene, D gene, clone size, V gene, CDR3 DNA, CDR3 protein. A D gene is named only where the DNA matches it firmly. Some rows have no size entry. The others give once, few or many, or a class for an expanded clone.

J: TRBJ2-2; D: TRBD1; size: .; V: TRBV5-1; DNA: TGCGCCAGCAGCTTTGGACAGGGGTTCACCGGGGAGCTGTTTTTT; CDR3: CASSFGQGFTGELFF
J: TRBJ1-2; D: .; size: once; V: TRBV5-6; DNA: TGTGCCAGCAGCTTGTGGAGCGGAGGGGTTACCTATGGCTACACCTTC; CDR3: CASSLWSGGVTYGYTF
J: TRBJ1-5; D: .; size: .; V: TRBV14; DNA: TGTGCCAGCAGCCAAGACACTAATCAGCCCCAGCATTTT; CDR3: CASSQDTNQPQHF
J: TRBJ1-6; D: TRBD1; size: .; V: TRBV5-1; DNA: TGCGCCAGCGGGACAGACCAGCCAAATTCACCCCTCCACTTT; CDR3: CASGTDQPNSPLHF
J: TRBJ2-1; D: TRBD1; size: .; V: TRBV29-1; DNA: TGCAGCGTGGAGAGAGGACAGGGATCAGCCTACAATGAGCAGTTCTTC; CDR3: CSVERGQGSAYNEQFF
J: TRBJ1-2; D: TRBD1; size: .; V: TRBV28; DNA: TGTGCCAGCAGTCAGGGGGTCTATGGCTACACCTTC; CDR3: CASSQGVYGYTF
J: TRBJ1-6; D: .; size: .; V: TRBV7-9; DNA: TGTGCCAGCAGCCTACGCGGCCTTAATTCACCCCTCCACTTT; CDR3: CASSLRGLNSPLHF
J: TRBJ2-1; D: .; size: few; V: TRBV18; DNA: TGTGCCAGCTCACTCGCGGGGGACCCGGGGGGCGAGCAGTTCTTC; CDR3: CASSLAGDPGGEQFF
J: TRBJ2-7; D: TRBD2; size: .; V: TRBV4-2; DNA: TGTGCCAGCAGCCATTCACCGACTAGCAGTACCTACGAGCAGTACTTC; CDR3: CASSHSPTSSTYEQYF
J: TRBJ1-6; D: .; size: few; V: TRBV2; DNA: TGTGCCAGCGTAGGGGGTGCCGGTTCACCCCTCCACTTT; CDR3: CASVGGAGSPLHF
J: TRBJ2-6; D: .; size: few; V: TRBV12-5; DNA: TGTGCTAGTGGACCCGGGGGCTCTGGGGCCAACGTCCTGACTTTC; CDR3: CASGPGGSGANVLTF
J: TRBJ1-2; D: .; size: .; V: TRBV19; DNA: TGTGCCAGTAGTATAGATCCTACAGGGATCTATGGCTACACCTTC; CDR3: CASSIDPTGIYGYTF
J: TRBJ1-2; D: .; size: .; V: TRBV6-5; DNA: TGTGCCAGCAGTTACTCAGGCAGGAGGGGTAGTGGCTACACCTTC; CDR3: CASSYSGRRGSGYTF
J: TRBJ2-7; D: .; size: .; V: TRBV6-1; DNA: TGTGCCAGCAGTTCGCGACAGACCTACGAGCAGTACTTC; CDR3: CASSSRQTYEQYF
J: TRBJ2-3; D: TRBD2; size: .; V: TRBV4-2; DNA: TGTGCCAGCAGCCATGGACTAGCGGGGGCCCTCACAGATACGCAGTATTTT; CDR3: CASSHGLAGALTDTQYF
J: TRBJ2-7; D: .; size: .; V: TRBV6-1; DNA: TGTGCCAGCAACGGGGATTCCTACGAGCAGTACTTC; CDR3: CASNGDSYEQYF
J: TRBJ2-1; D: .; size: .; V: TRBV13; DNA: TGTGCCAGCAGCTTAGTTTCGTTTGGGGGGGCTCTCGGCAATGAGCAGTTCTTC; CDR3: CASSLVSFGGALGNEQFF
J: TRBJ2-1; D: .; size: .; V: TRBV18; DNA: TGTGCCAGCTCCCTTGCGGCCTACAATGAGCAGTTCTTC; CDR3: CASSLAAYNEQFF
J: TRBJ1-1; D: .; size: .; V: TRBV11-2; DNA: TGTGCCAGCAGCCATGCACCAGGGTACACTGAAGCTTTCTTT; CDR3: CASSHAPGYTEAFF
J: TRBJ2-7; D: .; size: .; V: TRBV18; DNA: TGTGCCAGCTCACCCGACAACACCTACGAGCAGTACTTC; CDR3: CASSPDNTYEQYF
J: TRBJ1-1; D: TRBD1; size: .; V: TRBV5-1; DNA: TGCGCCAGCAGCCCAGGACAGGCGGGATTGAACACTGAAGCTTTCTTT; CDR3: CASSPGQAGLNTEAFF
J: TRBJ2-7; D: TRBD1; size: .; V: TRBV5-1; DNA: TGCGCCAGCAGCTTGGCCCCTGGAACAGGGGGCCTCTCCTACGAGCAGTACTTC; CDR3: CASSLAPGTGGLSYEQYF
J: TRBJ2-1; D: TRBD2; size: .; V: TRBV7-6; DNA: TGTGCCAGCAGCTTAAGTGGGGGGGCCTACAATGAGCAGTTCTTC; CDR3: CASSLSGGAYNEQFF